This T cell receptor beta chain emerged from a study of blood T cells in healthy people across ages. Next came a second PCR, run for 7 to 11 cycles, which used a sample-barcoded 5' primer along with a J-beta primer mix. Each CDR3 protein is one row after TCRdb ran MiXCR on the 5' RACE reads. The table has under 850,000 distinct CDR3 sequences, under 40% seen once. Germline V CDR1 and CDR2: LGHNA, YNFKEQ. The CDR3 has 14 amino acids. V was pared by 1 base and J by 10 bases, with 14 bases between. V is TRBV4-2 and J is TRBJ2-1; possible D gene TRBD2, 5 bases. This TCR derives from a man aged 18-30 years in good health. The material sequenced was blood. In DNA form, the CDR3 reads TGTGCCAGCAGCCAAGCAGGAGAAGGGAGCGAGCAGTTCTTC. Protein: CASSQAGEGSEQFF.